What follows are 23 T cell receptor beta chains derived from one specimen sequenced in a study of CD8 T cells in Susac syndrome. Random hexamers were used to reverse transcribe roughly 0.5 to 1 ug of RNA. TCRdb re-called the immunoSEQ multiplex PCR reads with MiXCR, one entry per CDR3 protein. Among 15,000 to 20,000 distinct CDR3 sequences listed, about 95% were seen once. The sequenced sample was CD8+ T cells from PBMCs. The source of these receptors is a human donor in good health.

The J gene is TRBJ2-2, the V gene TRBV9, with D unclear. Looked up from germline, CDR1 is SGDLS and CDR2 is YYNGEE. The length of the CDR3 is 14 residues. Deletions cut 0 bases from V and 5 bases from J, with 8 bases between. In DNA, the CDR3 is TGTGCCAGCAGCGTAGGGCCTCGGACCGGGGAGCTGTTTTTT. Encoded protein: CASSVGPRTGELFF.

The genes are TRBV11-2 and TRBJ2-7; D is ambiguous. V gave up 1 base and J gave up 3 bases, with 4 bases separating them. The CDR3 consists of 12 residues. Germline loops: CDR1 SGHAT, CDR2 FQNNGV. The CDR3 loop reads CASSLASYEQYF. Written as DNA, the CDR3 is TGTGCCAGCAGCTTAGCTAGCTACGAGCAGTACTTC. The full variable domain, rest sourced from reference TRBV11-2 and TRBJ2-7, is EAGVAQSPRYKIIEKRQSVAFWCNPISGHATLYWYQQILGQGPKLLIQFQNNGVVDDSQLPKDRFSAERLKGVDSTLKIQPAKLEDSAVYLCASSLASYEQYFGPGTRLTVT.

The chain carries TRBV27 and TRBJ1-5, with D perhaps matching TRBD1 (5 bases). V shed 5 bases and J shed 0 bases, with 8 bases lying between them. The CDR3 covers 14 residues. Germline V CDR1 and CDR2: MNHEY, SMNVEV (reference sequence). This CDR3 reads CASSPDSSNQPQHF. The CDR3 DNA follows: TGTGCCAGCAGTCCCGACAGTAGCAATCAGCCCCAGCATTTT.

The chain has TRBV5-1 and TRBJ2-7; 16 nucleotides align to TRBD2. The CDR3 length is 18 residues. V shed 4 bases, J shed 1 base, and the junction held 8 bases outside the gene matches. CDR1 and CDR2 from the germline V gene are SGHRS and YFSETQ. The CDR3 spells CASSLGLAGGPFSYEQYF. As DNA, the CDR3 is TGCGCCAGCAGCCTGGGACTAGCGGGAGGGCCATTTTCCTACGAGCAGTACTTC.

J is TRBJ2-5 and V is TRBV29-1; no clear D. The CDR3 has 10 residues. Germline V gives CDR1 SQVTM, CDR2 ANQGSEA. V lost 8 bases, J lost 5 bases, and 9 bases lay in between. CDR3 in amino acids: CSLGMETQYF. The CDR3 bases are TGCAGCTTGGGGATGGAGACCCAGTACTTC.

This chain joins TRBV7-9 and TRBJ2-2, with TRBD2 as a possible D gene (5 bases). Germline V gene sequence: CDR1 SEHNR, CDR2 FQNEAQ (reference sequence). Trimming pared 3 bases from V and 5 bases from J, leaving 7 bases between. The CDR3 is made up of 13 amino acids. The CDR3 reads CASSFSVTGELFF. The DNA of the CDR3 is TGTGCCAGCAGCTTTAGCGTAACCGGGGAGCTGTTTTTT.

The chain has TRBV6-2 or TRBV6-3 and TRBJ2-7, with 9 bases aligning to TRBD1. This CDR3 contains 14 residues. CDR1 is MNHEY and CDR2 is SVGEGT in the germline V gene. With 0 bases clipped from V and 6 bases from J, the junction kept 3 bases outside the gene matches. The CDR3 bases are TGTGCCAGCAGTTACTCGGGGACAGGGTTCGAGCAGTACGTC. Translation: CASSYSGTGFEQYV.

The chain couples TRBV4-3 to TRBJ2-5, with D perhaps matching TRBD1 or TRBD2 (5 bases each). Germline CDR1 LGHNA, CDR2 YSLEER. The length of the CDR3 is 17 residues. Trimming left V 0 bases short and J 1 base short, with 15 bases between. The CDR3 region has the DNA TGCGCCAGCAGCCAAGATCCGGGGACGTCAACCCAAGAGACCCAGTACTTC. This translates into CASSQDPGTSTQETQYF.

In nucleotides, the CDR3 is TGCGCCAGCAGCTTGGTTGCCTCTGAGCAGTTCTTC. Translation: CASSLVASEQFF. The chain uses TRBV5-1 and TRBJ2-1; D remains ambiguous. The CDR3 spans 12 residues. CDR1 is SGHRS and CDR2 is YFSETQ in the germline V gene. V was shortened by 0 bases and J by 9 bases, with 7 bases between the two germline ends.

The rearrangement joins TRBV2 to TRBJ2-1; D not resolved. Germline-derived CDR1 and CDR2 are SNHLY and FYNNEI. This CDR3 region has 13 residues. V was cut by 4 bases and J by 6 bases, with 10 bases left in between. CDR3 residues: CASSVNWINEQFF. The CDR3 DNA reads TGTGCCAGCAGTGTTAACTGGATCAATGAGCAGTTCTTC.

This sequence joins TRBV2 and TRBJ1-5; unclear D gene. This CDR3 has 13 amino acids. In germline, CDR1 is SNHLY, CDR2 FYNNEI. Trimming stripped 6 bases from V and 3 bases from J, with 9 bases between. The CDR3 nucleotides are TGTGCCAGCAGCCCGGATGACAATCAGCCCCAGCATTTT. Its translation is CASSPDDNQPQHF.

This clonotype was seen once. The chain carries TRBV7-6 and TRBJ1-4; TRBD1 might be the D (6 bases). The germline V gene encodes CDR1 SGHVS and CDR2 FNYEAQ. V lost 5 bases to trimming and J lost 7 bases, with 14 bases between them. The CDR3 length is 14 residues. Written as DNA, the CDR3 is TGTGCCAGCAGCGCCAGGGGCTTTGGTGAAAAACTGTTTTTT. Residues: CASSARGFGEKLFF.

This clonotype was seen just once. The chain uses TRBV7-9 and TRBJ2-3; 7 bases fit TRBD2. Per the germline V gene, CDR1 is SEHNR and CDR2 is FQNEAQ (reference sequence). The CDR3 is 16 residues long. J gave up 4 bases and V 0 bases, and 7 bases lay outside the gene matches. The CDR3 sequence: CASSLAPSGDPDTQYF. In DNA, the CDR3 is TGTGCCAGCAGCTTAGCGCCTAGCGGAGATCCAGATACGCAGTATTTT.

The rearrangement links TRBV5-1 to TRBJ2-3; 10 bases map to TRBD2. The V gene end was trimmed by 0 bases and the J gene end by 0 bases; junction bases not matched to a gene: 7. This CDR3 is 18 amino acids long. The germline gives CDR1 SGHRS, CDR2 YFSETQ. This chain's CDR3 is CASSLGLAGPSSTDTQYF. The CDR3 DNA sequence: TGCGCCAGCAGCTTGGGACTAGCGGGCCCCTCTAGCACAGATACGCAGTATTTT. The variable domain in full, with the rest retrieved from reference TRBV5-1 and TRBJ2-3, is KAGVTQTPRYLIKTRGQQVTLSCSPISGHRSVSWYQQTPGQGLQFLFEYFSETQRNKGNFPGRFSGRQFSNSRSEMNVSTLELGDSALYLCASSLGLAGPSSTDTQYFGPGTRLTVL.

The chain links TRBV28 to TRBJ2-7; the match to TRBD2 covers 8 bases. V shed 5 bases and J 0 bases; nucleotides not matched to a gene: 12. The CDR3 contains 17 residues. Germline assignment: CDR1 MDHEN and CDR2 SYDVKM. The CDR3 is CASSPRGTSGPSYEQYF. Here the CDR3 DNA reads TGTGCCAGCAGTCCCAGAGGAACTAGCGGTCCCTCCTACGAGCAGTACTTC.

V usage is TRBV5-4 and J usage is TRBJ2-1; no clear D. V was trimmed by 1 base and J by 8 bases, leaving 19 bases between them. Germline V gene lookup returns CDR1 SGHNT and CDR2 YYREEE (reference sequence). This CDR3 is built from 16 residues. The CDR3 reads CASSLFAALRVDEQFF. The CDR3 DNA follows: TGTGCCAGCAGCTTGTTTGCGGCCCTTCGAGTAGATGAGCAGTTCTTC.

This chain uses TRBV27 with TRBJ2-3; D call uncertain. V was trimmed by 2 bases and J by 0 bases, leaving 12 bases between them. CDR3 length: 16 amino acids. Germline-derived CDR1 and CDR2 are MNHEY and SMNVEV (reference sequence). CDR3: CASSLGVATSTDTQYF. CDR3 in DNA: TGTGCCAGCAGTTTAGGGGTAGCAACTAGCACAGATACGCAGTATTTT.

The chain employs TRBV7-9 and TRBJ1-4, with D unclear. V lost 5 bases to trimming and J lost 0 bases, with 16 bases between them. CDR3 length: 17 amino acids. Germline loops: CDR1 SEHNR, CDR2 FQNEAQ (reference sequence). The CDR3, as DNA: TGTGCCAGCAGCCCAACCATCTCGGGAGCAACTAATGAAAAACTGTTTTTT. This translates into CASSPTISGATNEKLFF.

This chain joins TRBV28 and TRBJ2-7, with 11 positions matching TRBD2. The CDR3 has 17 residues. With V trimmed by 1 base and J by 2 bases, 7 bases remained unmatched. Germline CDR1 reads MDHEN; CDR2 reads SYDVKM. The CDR3 region is CASSLSLAGGQAYEQYF. DNA of the CDR3: TGTGCCAGCAGTTTATCTCTAGCGGGAGGCCAAGCCTACGAGCAGTACTTC.

This clonotype has a single count. The J gene is TRBJ2-7, the V gene TRBV2; D not resolved. Deletions cut 4 bases from V and 7 bases from J, with 14 bases between. The CDR3 totals 13 residues. Germline lookup yields CDR1 SNHLY and CDR2 FYNNEI. CDR3: CASSGVTREEQYF. CDR3 DNA sequence: TGTGCCAGCAGTGGAGTCACGAGAGAAGAGCAGTACTTC.

V usage is TRBV7-6 and J usage is TRBJ2-7; 8 bases line up with TRBD2. Looked up from germline, CDR1 is SGHVS and CDR2 is FNYEAQ. V lost 5 bases to trimming and J lost 6 bases; unmatched junction nucleotides: 9. This CDR3 is 14 amino acids long. The CDR3, as DNA: TGTGCCAGCAGCCCGACGGCGGGAGGTGGCGAGCAGTACTTC. This encodes CASSPTAGGGEQYF.

This chain connects TRBV27 to TRBJ2-7, with D perhaps matching TRBD1 (5 bases). Germline V gene data show CDR1 as MNHEY and CDR2 as SMNVEV (reference sequence). The CDR3 has 14 residues. V lost 0 bases to trimming and J lost 4 bases, with 10 bases between them. The CDR3 DNA reads TGTGCCAGCAGTTTATCTCAGGGTGGGTACGAGCAGTACTTC. Translation: CASSLSQGGYEQYF.

This clonotype has more than one count but fewer than ten. The rearrangement joins TRBV30 to TRBJ2-1; D is uncertain. CDR3 length equals 13 residues. Per the germline V gene, CDR1 is GTSNPN and CDR2 is SVGIG (reference sequence). V lost 3 bases, J lost 5 bases, and 11 bases lay in between. The CDR3 protein is CAWSQGWNNEQFF. DNA of the CDR3: TGTGCCTGGAGCCAAGGTTGGAACAATGAGCAGTTCTTC.